This TCR beta chain was observed in a study of neurological immune-mediated disorders. Study-level findings and limits: Levels of TCR clonal expansion peaked in HTLV-1-associated myelopathy and reached their lowest in multiple sclerosis, under those of healthy controls.

This clonotype was seen only a few times. Its antigen is unidentified. Unsorted libraries were derived from 2 million PBMCs stored at -80 C. Germline lookup yields CDR1 MDHEN and CDR2 SYDVKM. The CDR3 length is 15 residues. V shed 4 bases, J shed 8 bases, and the junction held 11 bases outside the gene matches. From 15-18 subjects, each sequencing run yielded over 180 million TCR-beta sequences. TCRdb fed the 5' RACE reads into MiXCR, producing one record per CDR3 protein. The profile shows about 70,000 distinct CDR3 sequences, under 5.5% of them singletons. Sequenced sample: PBMCs. The V gene is TRBV28, the J gene TRBJ2-1, with 7 nucleotides matching TRBD2. This receptor was obtained from a woman aged 65 to 85 with multiple sclerosis. This chain's CDR3 is CASSSSTSWKDEQFF. The CDR3 region has the DNA TGTGCCAGCAGTTCCTCGACTAGCTGGAAAGATGAGCAGTTCTTC.